The clone carrying this TCR beta chain was seen only once. These data are taken from a study of blood T cell repertoires in COVID-19. TCRdb keeps only in-frame clones here, not all; method: immunoSEQ multiplex PCR. The repertoire holds approximately 360,000 clones, more than 70% seen once, with roughly 1.2% in the top ten. The sequenced sample was peripheral blood. The sequence was obtained from a man aged 40-55 years with acute or convalescent COVID-19.

CDR3 sequence: CASSRGGATNSPLHF. The CDR3 region has the DNA TGTGCCAGCAGCCGGGGAGGGGCGACTAATTCACCCCTCCACTTT. This chain links TRBV3-1 (or the pseudogene TRBV3-2) with TRBJ1-6; a possible D gene is TRBD1 (5 bases). The germline V and J ends were trimmed by 4 bases and 6 bases, with 13 bases remaining between them. From germline, CDR1 is LGHDT and CDR2 YNNKEL (reference sequence). The CDR3 covers 15 residues.